This T cell receptor (beta chain) was obtained from a study of OX40 agonist ivuxolimab in advanced cancers. For the study at large: Three dose-escalation patients had partial responses: one with hepatocellular carcinoma and two with cutaneous melanoma. General study findings and limits: Normalized T-cell clonal expansion was also low in a subset of nonresponders. Antigen specificity remained undetermined for the expanded peripheral T cells. Expanded clones were, on average, more numerous in CD8+ T cells than in CD4+.

CDR1 and CDR2 (germline): SGHNT, YYREEE (reference sequence). The CDR3 is 14 amino acids. Trimming removed 3 bases from V and 9 bases from J, with 16 bases in between. TCRdb's copy holds only in-frame clones and misses some; the assay was immunoSEQ multiplex PCR. The profile shows some 28,000 clones, about 86% of them singletons. Points on this clone: Its matching antigen is unknown.

The chain carries TRBV5-4 and TRBJ2-4; the D call may be TRBD1 or TRBD2 (5 bases each). This clonotype was sampled from an adult with an advanced solid tumor such as melanoma, head and neck, liver or kidney cancer. The sample was CD4+ or CD8+ T cells sorted from blood, taken in a trial of the OX40 agonist ivuxolimab. CDR3: CASSSFDGGSIQYF. The CDR3 DNA is TGTGCCAGCAGCTCCTTTGATGGGGGAAGCATTCAGTACTTC.